This passage covers 20 T cell receptor beta chains from one sample sequenced in a study of blood T cell repertoires in COVID-19. Clones were read by immunoSEQ multiplex PCR, and TCRdb kept only the in-frame ones, dropping some. Found here are about 180,000 clones, about 81% of them singletons; the top ten hold about 12%. Sequencing used peripheral blood. These receptors were obtained from a woman older than 75 with COVID-19, enrolled during active disease.

V is TRBV19 and J is TRBJ2-7; D gene unclear. In germline, CDR1 is LNHDA, CDR2 SQIVND (reference sequence). V gave up 2 bases and J gave up 1 base, with 15 bases separating them. CDR3 length equals 16 residues. The CDR3 here is CASSILPASRSYEQYF. The CDR3 DNA is TGTGCCAGTAGTATACTACCAGCTTCGAGGTCCTACGAGCAGTACTTC.

The chain couples TRBV7-8 to TRBJ2-2; unclear D gene. The length of the CDR3 is 13 residues. Between the trimmed V and J ends, which lost 1 base and 6 bases, there was a span of 6 bases. Germline assignment: CDR1 SGHVS and CDR2 FQNEAQ. The CDR3 DNA is TGTGCCAGCAGCTTAGGAGTCCCCGGGGAGCTGTTTTTT. It yields the protein CASSLGVPGELFF.

The chain joins TRBV7-9 to TRBJ2-1; D may be TRBD1 (6 bases). Trimming stripped 3 bases from V and 10 bases from J, with 13 bases between. CDR1 is SEHNR, CDR2 FQNEAQ, per germline (reference sequence). CDR3 size: 13 residues. This chain's CDR3 is CASSLATGWEQFF. CDR3 coding DNA: TGTGCCAGCAGCTTGGCTACAGGGTGGGAGCAGTTCTTC.

Written as DNA, the CDR3 is TGTGCCAGCAGTGCACAGGGGGCGTTCCGGGCTTCTGAAGCTTTCTTT. It translates to CASSAQGAFRASEAFF. V and J are TRBV6-1 and TRBJ1-1; 9 nucleotides match TRBD1. V shed 4 bases, J shed 6 bases, and the junction held 12 bases outside the gene matches. The CDR3 contains 16 residues. Germline V gives CDR1 MNHNS, CDR2 SASEGT.

J is TRBJ2-3 and V is TRBV7-9, with TRBD1 as a possible D gene (6 bases). V was clipped by 5 bases and J by 5 bases, with 14 bases between them. The CDR3 has 14 amino acids. Germline V gene data show CDR1 as SEHNR and CDR2 as FQNEAQ (reference sequence). CDR3 protein: CASSPLSGEDTQYF. DNA of the CDR3: TGTGCCAGCAGCCCGCTATCAGGGGAAGATACGCAGTATTTT.

J is TRBJ2-7 and V is TRBV19; a weak D match, TRBD2 (6 bases). The CDR3 has 15 amino acids. Germline values: CDR1 LNHDA, CDR2 SQIVND (reference sequence). V lost 7 bases and J 0 bases, leaving 16 bases between the germline ends. CDR3: CASNNPGSSSYEQYF. CDR3 nucleotides: TGTGCCAGTAACAACCCCGGGAGCAGCTCCTACGAGCAGTACTTC.

This clone was picked up a small number of times. The chain joins TRBV28 to TRBJ1-2; the match to TRBD1 covers 9 bases. The CDR3 loop spans 14 amino acids. Trimming removed 6 bases from V and 6 bases from J; junction bases left unmatched: 8. The germline gives CDR1 MDHEN, CDR2 SYDVKM. CDR3 loop: CASRPPTGGHGYTF. Here the CDR3 DNA reads TGTGCCAGCAGACCCCCGACAGGGGGACATGGCTACACCTTC.

This clone was observed once. The rearrangement uses TRBV29-1 and TRBJ1-1; D remains unclear. The CDR3 is 13 amino acids. Per the germline V gene, CDR1 is SQVTM and CDR2 is ANQGSEA. Trimming removed 0 bases from V and 5 bases from J, with 10 bases in between. The CDR3 sequence is CSVEDYSGTEAFF. The CDR3, as DNA: TGCAGCGTTGAAGATTATTCGGGTACTGAAGCTTTCTTT.

The chain is built from TRBV3-1 (or the pseudogene TRBV3-2) and TRBJ2-2; 8 nucleotides line up with TRBD1. From germline, CDR1 is LGHDT and CDR2 YNNKEL (reference sequence). V shed 4 bases and J 2 bases; nucleotides not matched to a gene: 12. The CDR3 covers 18 residues. The CDR3 sequence is CASSLHPRQGANTGELFF. DNA for the CDR3: TGTGCCAGCAGCCTTCACCCCCGCCAGGGGGCAAACACCGGGGAGCTGTTTTTT.

This clone was counted a single time. The rearrangement joins TRBV5-1 to TRBJ2-1; maybe TRBD2 (6 bases). Trimming took 3 bases from V and 9 from J, leaving 22 bases between them. The germline CDR1 and CDR2 sequences are SGHRS and YFSETQ. This CDR3 region has 16 residues. The CDR3 nucleotides are TGCGCCAGCAGCTCCTTTGGGCGGAGGGGAGGTGGTGAGCAGTTCTTC. Encoded protein: CASSSFGRRGGGEQFF.

Here the CDR3 DNA reads TGTGCCAGCAGCTTTACCGGGACAGGGGAGAGAGAGACCCAGTACTTC. This codes for CASSFTGTGERETQYF. This chain connects TRBV5-4 to TRBJ2-5; TRBD1 aligns across 10 bases. Trimming removed 2 bases from V and 4 bases from J; junction bases left unmatched: 8. The CDR3 is made up of 16 amino acids. Germline V gene data show CDR1 as SGHNT and CDR2 as YYREEE (reference sequence).

This clone occurred once. The J gene is TRBJ2-2, the V gene TRBV6-5; D remains unclear. Trimming removed 8 bases at V and 5 bases at J, with 12 bases between. The CDR3 has 13 amino acids. Germline loops: CDR1 MNHEY, CDR2 SVGAGI. The CDR3 loop is CASPPLETGELFF. Written as DNA, the CDR3 is TGTGCCAGCCCGCCTTTAGAAACCGGGGAGCTGTTTTTT.

This clone was recorded once. V usage is TRBV6-5 and J usage is TRBJ1-3; D is undetermined. V shed 5 bases and J shed 10 bases, with 15 bases lying between them. Per germline, CDR1 MNHEY and CDR2 SVGAGI. The CDR3 is made up of 13 amino acids. The CDR3 DNA reads as TGTGCCAGCAGTCCCGGTCCCTTCGGGACCATATATTTT. Its protein is CASSPGPFGTIYF.

The chain combines TRBV12-3 or TRBV12-4 with TRBJ2-1; the D is unclear. Trimming took off 2 bases at V and 10 bases at J, with 9 bases between the two ends. The CDR3 has 12 residues. The CDR3 here is CASSLRLNEQFF. The DNA of the CDR3 is TGTGCCAGCAGTTTACGACTTAACGAGCAGTTCTTC.

The chain links TRBV11-2 to TRBJ2-5; the match to TRBD1 covers 8 bases. Germline loops: CDR1 SGHAT, CDR2 FQNNGV. J was trimmed by 5 bases and V by 8 bases; bases with no gene match: 7. The CDR3 totals 13 residues. DNA for the CDR3: TGTGCCAGCGCTAGGGACAGGTCGGAGACCCAGTACTTC. It is translated as CASARDRSETQYF.

The chain uses TRBV28 and TRBJ1-5; D gene unclear. The CDR3 has 16 residues. Germline loops: CDR1 MDHEN, CDR2 SYDVKM. The V and J ends lost 2 bases and 6 bases respectively, with 17 bases between them. The CDR3 region is CASSLAAGGYRQPQHF. The CDR3 DNA reads as TGTGCCAGCAGTTTAGCTGCCGGCGGATACCGTCAGCCCCAGCATTTT.

This clone was detected a few times. The chain couples TRBV15 to TRBJ2-1; 7 nucleotides match TRBD1. This CDR3 spans 15 amino acids. V trimming: 3 bases; J trimming: 7 bases; junction bases outside the gene matches: 9. From germline, CDR1 is LNHNV and CDR2 YYDKDF (reference sequence). CDR3 DNA sequence: TGTGCCACCAGCAGTCCTCCGACAGGGATAAATGAGCAGTTCTTC. Its translation: CATSSPPTGINEQFF.

V is TRBV19 and J is TRBJ1-5; no clear D. CDR3 length: 15 amino acids. Germline CDR1 is LNHDA and CDR2 is SQIVND (reference sequence). V dropped 5 bases and J dropped 2 bases, with 13 bases sitting between them. The chain's CDR3 is CASSGQRYGNQPQHF. For the CDR3, the DNA is TGTGCCAGTAGTGGGCAACGGTACGGCAATCAGCCCCAGCATTTT.

The CDR3 region has the DNA TGTGCCTCTGGACTAGCTAGAGAGACCCAGTACTTC. Residues: CASGLARETQYF. The rearrangement links TRBV30 to TRBJ2-5; TRBD2 agrees at 8 bases. The V segment lost 7 bases and the J segment 4 bases; nucleotides outside the gene matches: 5. Germline CDR1 is GTSNPN and CDR2 is SVGIG (reference sequence). The CDR3 is 12 residues long.

The J gene is TRBJ1-1, the V gene TRBV28, with 9 positions matching TRBD1. The germline gives CDR1 MDHEN, CDR2 SYDVKM. The CDR3 has 14 amino acids. The ends lost 8 bases at V and 2 bases at J; junction bases unmatched: 6. This CDR3 is CASRTGGLNTEAFF. The DNA of the CDR3 is TGTGCCAGCCGAACAGGGGGCCTAAACACTGAAGCTTTCTTT.